This T cell receptor (beta chain) comes out of a study of post-analysis software for immune sequencing data. Study summary: Relapsing-remitting, secondary progressive and progressive-relapsing forms of multiple sclerosis all featured among disease courses.

Points from the study as a whole: The study found significantly lower normalized Chao1 diversity in multiple sclerosis patients than in controls. By F measure, samples from a shared preparation batch strongly co-clustered. Controls showed lower frequencies than patients for 4 or 5 TRBV segments, and TRBV5-6, TRBV5-1 and TRBV20-1 were among these.

A note on this clonotype: Its antigen is currently unknown.

Presence of unique molecular identifiers characterized the TCR beta cDNA libraries. T cells, about 0.85 to 11 million of them, yielded a few hundred thousand cDNA molecules. MiXCR, applied by TCRdb to the PCR reads, yields one record per CDR3 protein. The sample lists 800,000 to 950,000 distinct CDR3 sequences; about 50% were seen once. Germline CDR1 reads MNHEY; CDR2 reads SMNVEV (reference sequence). With 3 bases removed from V and 9 bases from J, the gap between germline ends came to 15 bases. This CDR3 is built from 13 residues. The chain has TRBV27 and TRBJ2-7; possible D gene TRBD2, 6 bases. This receptor was taken from a girl aged 10 to 17 with multiple sclerosis. Sequencing used blood. CDR3 bases: TGTGCCAGCAGTTTCTCGGAGGGGCAGGGGCAGTACTTC. Encoded protein: CASSFSEGQGQYF.